The TCR beta chain under discussion was sequenced for a study of cytomegalovirus exposure and HLA in healthy donors. For the study at large: The same platform was used for the 110 or so validation repertoires and the approximately 700 first-cohort repertoires, a later analysis reported. The study's findings and limits: Despite most TCR sequences being rare, some public TCRs occurred in many donors. The classifier was said to identify cytomegalovirus status with high specificity and sensitivity. It was found in a later analysis that first-cohort TCR clusters tended to co-occur in the 100 to 150 validation repertoires.

The CDR3 has 15 amino acids. CDR1 is MDHEN and CDR2 is SYDVKM in the germline V gene. V was clipped by 3 bases and J by 6 bases, with 18 bases between them. Some clones are missing from TCRdb's copy, which holds only in-frame ones; the method was immunoSEQ multiplex PCR. The sample contains some 45,000 clones, approximately 95% of which appear only once. In its sample, this clone was seen once. The antigen is unknown. Sequenced sample: PBMCs. V usage is TRBV28 and J usage is TRBJ2-7, with D possibly matching TRBD1 (6 bases). The sequence was collected from a woman aged 18-30 years in good health and CMV-seropositive. CDR3 nucleotide sequence: TGTGCCAGCAGTTTGGCTGGGGGCAGCCCCAGCGAGCAGTACTTC. It encodes CASSLAGGSPSEQYF.